Sequencing of this TCR beta chain was carried out in a study of molecular identifiers for immune sequencing clone quantification. This CDR3 is 17 amino acids long. Germline V lookup: CDR1 SNHLY, CDR2 FYNNEI. The V gene lost 0 bases and the J gene lost 2 bases, with 14 bases spanning the gap. MiXCR was run by TCRdb on the PCR reads, yielding one entry per CDR3 protein. The top ten hold around 3.9% of the sample, which has some 100,000 distinct CDR3 sequences, 35% to 40% seen once. The rearrangement links TRBV2 to TRBJ2-4; D is undetermined. The sequenced sample was naive CD8+ T cells from blood, with Jurkat cell RNA spiked in. Regarding subset: FACS-sorted CD8+CD4-CCR7+CD45RA+ naive T cells. The clonotype was recovered from a human donor in good health. Some libraries in this study had Jurkat cell RNA spiked in. CDR3 sequence reads: CASSEATLILTKNIQYF. The CDR3 bases are TGTGCCAGCAGTGAAGCAACCCTCATACTAACCAAAAACATTCAGTACTTC.